Below are 5 T cell receptor beta chains sequenced from a single sample in a study of control samples from healthy donors and cancer patients. TCRdb keeps only in-frame clones here, not all; method: immunoSEQ multiplex PCR. The sample consists of 100,000 to 150,000 clones, over 85% of them appearing once. The sequencing sample was made of blood. The source of these receptors is a man aged 18 to 30 in good health.

The chain carries TRBV7-9 and TRBJ2-6; TRBD1 matches 7 bases. With 0 bases clipped from V and 4 bases from J, the junction kept 6 bases outside the gene matches. The CDR3 runs 17 residues. CDR1 is SEHNR, CDR2 FQNEAQ, per germline (reference sequence). This CDR3 reads CASSLASTGAGANVLTF. The CDR3 DNA follows: TGTGCCAGCAGCTTAGCTTCCACAGGGGCCGGGGCCAACGTCCTGACTTTC.

This clone appeared a single time. The rearrangement uses TRBV4-1 and TRBJ2-7; D call uncertain. The CDR3 extends over 13 amino acids. The germline V and J ends were trimmed by 5 bases and 5 bases, with 13 bases remaining between them. Germline V gene lookup returns CDR1 MGHRA and CDR2 YSYEKL. CDR3 nucleotide sequence: TGCGCCAGCAGCTATGTTACCACGGACGAGCAGTACTTC. Amino acids: CASSYVTTDEQYF.

The chain couples TRBV5-6 to TRBJ2-3; no clear D gene. The CDR3 sequence is 15 residues long. Germline V CDR1 and CDR2: SGHDT, YYEEEE. Trimming cost V 1 base and J 1 base, with 10 bases left between them. The CDR3 coding sequence is TGTGCCAGCAGCTTGTTTAGCAGGCGCACAGATACGCAGTATTTT. This encodes CASSLFSRRTDTQYF.

V is TRBV30 and J is TRBJ2-3; 8 bases fit TRBD2. After removal of 1 base from V and 5 bases from J, the junction contained 11 bases not matched to a gene. CDR3 length: 16 residues. Germline CDR1 GTSNPN, CDR2 SVGIG (reference sequence). This chain's CDR3 is CAWSASPGLGKDTQYF. CDR3 nucleotides: TGTGCCTGGAGTGCCTCGCCGGGACTAGGAAAAGATACGCAGTATTTT.

V is TRBV7-9 and J is TRBJ2-3; 9 bases are shared with TRBD2. CDR3 size: 17 residues. The germline CDR1 and CDR2 sequences are SEHNR and FQNEAQ (reference sequence). The V gene end was trimmed by 1 base and the J gene end by 1 base; junction bases not matched to a gene: 6. The CDR3 loop is CASSLGVSGSGTDTQYF. The CDR3 coding sequence is TGTGCCAGCAGCTTAGGTGTTAGCGGGAGTGGCACAGATACGCAGTATTTT.